The entry that follows covers one T cell receptor beta chain sequence. Its target is not known. Germline V gives CDR1 SGHNT, CDR2 YYREEE (reference sequence). Trimming removed 5 bases from V and 2 bases from J, with 13 bases in between. The CDR3 loop spans 15 amino acids. This entry is derived from a study of T cell repertoires in aging, cancer and after chemotherapy. Study information: The full dataset contained several million TCR reads.

The study's findings and limits: In cancer patients, declining TCR diversity with age involved lost richness and lost evenness. Rebound thymic output was suggested by rising median generation probability during chemotherapy in each cancer cohort.

A mixed TRB-A/B primer pool amplified rearranged TRB by multiplex touch-down PCR. Each CDR3 protein is one row after TCRdb ran MiXCR on the multiplex PCR reads. The top ten hold 15% to 20% of the sample, which has approximately 20,000 distinct CDR3 sequences, roughly two fifths seen once. Peripheral blood genomic DNA, not sorted cells or RNA, was the template. The receptor was derived from a human donor with a solid tumor. Sequencing was carried out using blood. The chain combines TRBV5-4 with TRBJ2-2; a weak D match, TRBD1 (5 bases). The CDR3 is CASSPDSYNTGELFF. CDR3 in DNA: TGTGCCAGCAGTCCCGACAGCTATAACACCGGGGAGCTGTTTTTT. Using reference TRBV5-4 and TRBJ2-2 for the parts outside the CDR3, the full variable domain is ETGVTQSPTHLIKTRGQQVTLRCSSQSGHNTVSWYQQALGQGPQFIFQYYREEENGRGNFPPRFSGLQFPNYSSELNVNALELDDSALYLCASSPDSYNTGELFFGEGSRLTVL.